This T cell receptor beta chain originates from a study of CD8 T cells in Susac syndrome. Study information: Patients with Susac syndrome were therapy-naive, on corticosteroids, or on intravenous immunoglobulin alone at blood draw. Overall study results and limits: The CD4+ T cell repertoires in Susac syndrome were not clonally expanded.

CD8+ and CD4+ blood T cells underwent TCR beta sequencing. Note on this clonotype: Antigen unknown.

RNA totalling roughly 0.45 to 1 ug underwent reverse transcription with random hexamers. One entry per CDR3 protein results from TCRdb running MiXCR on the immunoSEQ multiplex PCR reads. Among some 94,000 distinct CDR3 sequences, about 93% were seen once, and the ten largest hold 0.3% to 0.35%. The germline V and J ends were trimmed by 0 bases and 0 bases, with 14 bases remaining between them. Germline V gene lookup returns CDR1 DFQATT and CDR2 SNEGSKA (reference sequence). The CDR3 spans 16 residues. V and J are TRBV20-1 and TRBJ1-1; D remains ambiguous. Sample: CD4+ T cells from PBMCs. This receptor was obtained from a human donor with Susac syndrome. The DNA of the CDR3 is TGCAGTGCTAGAGAGCCCCTGAAACCTATGAACACTGAAGCTTTCTTT. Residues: CSAREPLKPMNTEAFF.